This T cell receptor beta chain comes out of a study of blood T cell repertoires in COVID-19. Clones were read by immunoSEQ multiplex PCR, and TCRdb kept only the in-frame ones, dropping some. The data contain over 250,000 clones, roughly 88% of them singletons. CDR3 length: 14 amino acids. CDR1 is SEHNR, CDR2 FQNEAQ, per germline (reference sequence). V lost 1 base to trimming and J lost 9 bases, with 10 bases between them. This clonotype originated in a woman aged 65 to 85 with acute or convalescent COVID-19. Sequenced: peripheral blood. V and J are TRBV7-9 and TRBJ1-6, with D unresolved. The CDR3 here is CASSLGARGSPLHF. The CDR3 DNA sequence: TGTGCCAGCAGCTTAGGGGCGCGGGGTTCACCCCTCCACTTT.